The present TCR beta chain was sequenced within a study of vaccination and CD4 T cells after COVID-19. About the study: SARS-CoV-2 was confirmed by nasal swab PCR; disease was mild in some ten, severe in one. Across the group, participants received two doses of either BNT162b2 or mRNA-1273 vaccine. A CEFX pool, an HIV-1 Nef pool, or no peptide went to control cultures.

An Oncomine TCR Beta short-read assay was used to sequence the DNA from cultured CD4+ T cells. MiXCR was run by TCRdb on the PCR reads, yielding one entry per CDR3 protein. The sample lists about 21,000 distinct CDR3 sequences; more than 20% were seen once. Between the trimmed V and J ends, which lost 2 bases and 2 bases, there was a span of 3 bases. Germline V gives CDR1 SNHLY, CDR2 FYNNEI. The CDR3 extends over 12 amino acids. Points on this clonotype: Its antigen is as yet unknown.

Treatment indicated: approximately 11-day PBMC culture with coronavirus spike peptide pools or control peptides (ViraFEST assay). Study results and limitations: Convalescent patients had a median roughly 86% of post-vaccine SARS-CoV-2-reactive clones that were detected only after vaccination, not before it.

This chain uses TRBV2 with TRBJ1-2; D not certain. Sample: cultured CD4+ T cells from blood. The sequence was collected from a human donor with COVID-19. CDR3 in amino acids: CASSELNYGYTF. The CDR3 DNA reads TGTGCCAGCAGTGAACTGAACTATGGCTACACCTTC.